A selection of T cell receptor beta chains follows, all from one sample in a study of blood T cell repertoires in COVID-19. Assay: immunoSEQ multiplex PCR; the TCRdb copy retains only in-frame clones and omits some. Of some 100,000 clones in the sample, roughly 80% are singletons; the top ten hold 2% to 3%. Sequenced material: peripheral blood. Receptors originate from a man aged 45 to 65 with acute or convalescent COVID-19. The CDR3 runs from the conserved cysteine through the conserved F or W. The D gene is left open where the match is weak. A clone size is listed for some rows: how often the clone was seen (once, few, many), or a class if it is expanded.

>TRBV28|TRBD1|TRBJ1-1|-
TGTGCCAGCAGCTCGGACAGGGTGTTATCTGAAGCTTTCTTT
CASSSDRVLSEAFF
>TRBV18|TRBD1|TRBJ1-1|-
TGTGCCAGCTCACCCGGGACAGGGGGCGCGGGTACGAACACTGAAGCTTTCTTT
CASSPGTGGAGTNTEAFF
>TRBV5-6|-|TRBJ1-3|-
TGTGCCAGCAGCTTGTATGGGACTGTAGCTGGAAACACCATATATTTT
CASSLYGTVAGNTIYF
>TRBV29-1|TRBD2|TRBJ2-5|few
TGCAGCGCCGCGGGGGGGCAAGGCCAAGAGACCCAGTACTTC
CSAAGGQGQETQYF
>TRBV25-1|TRBD1|TRBJ1-1|-
TGTGCCAGCGCCCGACAGGGGGGGACTGAAGCTTTCTTT
CASARQGGTEAFF
>TRBV5-8|-|TRBJ1-5|few
TGTGCCAGCAGCTCGACAAGGTTTCAGCCCCAGCATTTT
CASSSTRFQPQHF
>TRBV6-5|TRBD1|TRBJ1-2|-
TGTGCCAGCAGTTACTCGAGTCCCGGGACAGGGAATGGCTACACCTTC
CASSYSSPGTGNGYTF
>TRBV7-9|-|TRBJ2-7|-
TGTGCCAGCAGCTTCAGGCCCACCTCGCACGAGCAGTACTTC
CASSFRPTSHEQYF
>TRBV19|TRBD1|TRBJ1-4|-
TGTGCCAGTAGTACTACAGGGGCTATTAATGAAAAACTGTTTTTT
CASSTTGAINEKLFF
>TRBV6-5|TRBD1|TRBJ1-6|once
TGTGCCAGCAGTTACTCAGGACAGGGTGTTTCACCCCTCCACTTT
CASSYSGQGVSPLHF
>TRBV19|TRBD2|TRBJ2-7|-
TGTGCCAGTAGTATCTACCAGGGAGGGTCCGAGCAGTACTTC
CASSIYQGGSEQYF
>TRBV6-4|TRBD2|TRBJ2-2|-
TGTGCCAGCAGTGAGCAGGGACTAGGCACCGGGGAGCTGTTTTTT
CASSEQGLGTGELFF
>TRBV10-3|TRBD1|TRBJ1-6|-
TGTGCCATCAGTGACTCCCGGACAGGGGGTTATAATTCACCCCTCCACTTT
CAISDSRTGGYNSPLHF
>TRBV7-8|-|TRBJ2-7|-
TGTGCCAGCAGCGGGCAAAACCTATACGAGCAGTACTTC
CASSGQNLYEQYF
>TRBV3-1/TRBV3-2|-|TRBJ1-5|few
TGTGCCAGCAGCCAAGCACCGGATCAGCCCCAGCATTTT
CASSQAPDQPQHF
>TRBV27|TRBD1|TRBJ1-5|-
TGTGCCAGCAGCCCCGGACAGGGCCGGCCCCAGCATTTT
CASSPGQGRPQHF
>TRBV6-5|-|TRBJ2-1|once
TGTGCCAGCAGTTACAACAGGGGAGCGGGCAATGAGCAGTTCTTC
CASSYNRGAGNEQFF
>TRBV5-1|-|TRBJ1-5|-
TGCGCCAGCAGCTTGTTGTATGGGGAGAATCAGCCCCAGCATTTT
CASSLLYGENQPQHF
>TRBV19|TRBD1|TRBJ2-7|-
TGTGCCAGTAGTAAGACAGGGACCCTTACCCACGAGCAGTACTTC
CASSKTGTLTHEQYF
>TRBV5-5|-|TRBJ1-1|-
TGTGCCAGCAGCAACCACGCGATTTTACCTACTGAAGCTTTCTTT
CASSNHAILPTEAFF
>TRBV19|TRBD1|TRBJ2-1|-
TGTGCCAGTAGTCGGACAGGGCAACGGGCCTACAATGAGCAGTTCTTC
CASSRTGQRAYNEQFF